The following is a T cell receptor (beta chain) sequence with its context. There is no known antigen for this receptor. No clone much larger than this one lies a single base away; base qualities are absent. This entry belongs to a study of shared clonotypes between healthy human individuals (dated by TCRdb to 2019 to 2021). Context from the whole study: The cohort comprised a couple of women and three men aged 18 to 49 years. For each donor, CD4 naive and CD4 memory were each given three plates, CD8 naive was given two plates, and CD8 memory was given one plate. To estimate repertoire size and how much clonotype sharing occurs between individuals, the study deeply sequenced the blood TCR repertoires of roughly 5 healthy adults. To increase sequencing depth and limit assay-specific biases, different laboratories used diverse techniques to prepare libraries and sequence TCR repertoires. Leukapheresis yielded between about 0.9 and 8.9 billion PBMCs per donor. The full study reports these points: Incomplete sequencing was indicated by rarefaction of sorted-subset datasets, despite the large sequencing depth. Estimated clonotype richness was generally larger for naive than for memory subsets. Compared with non-shared clonotypes, the clonotypes found in all four sorted-subset donors had higher generation probabilities. Sampling was restricted to blood, and TCR repertoires in tissues likely differ from the TCR repertoires found in blood. Pairwise subsampling led to the expectation that sequencing depth would affect the degree of clonotype sharing among donors. Across a handful of donors, roughly 5.1% of naive CD4, roughly 3.5% of naive CD8, 2% to 2.5% of memory CD4, and about 0.44% of memory CD8 clonotypes were shared. Because the study included a small number of donors, the genetic and exposure-history diversity represented was limited.

CD8 naive samples consisted of CD45RO-negative cells that were positively selected for CCR7, yielding a CD45RA+CCR7+ population without TemRA cells. The donors were healthy, HIV-negative adults who had no recently reported acute infections or vaccinations. Only Caucasian adults living in Nashville, Tennessee, USA were represented among the donors. Blood was collected by leukapheresis, and PBMCs were isolated by Ficoll-Histopaque density gradient centrifugation and then cryopreserved in liquid nitrogen vapor phase. Purity and quantity of every magnetically sorted T cell population were checked by analytical flow cytometry. Each sorted fraction had its genomic DNA isolated and then quantified by UV absorbance on a Nanodrop 2000c. The germline V gene provides CDR1 SNHLY and CDR2 FYNNEI. V is cut by 8 bases and J by 8 bases, and the space between the germline ends is 24 bases. CDR3 length: 15 amino acids, cysteine to phenylalanine. Only the CDR3 DNA stays, 45 bases, in frame from base 1.

Using the deep immunoSEQ assay, multiplex PCR amplified TCR CDR3 regions from genomic DNA. For each cell subset, the extracted genomic DNA was distributed evenly across all wells of several immunoSEQ 96-well plates, and each plate served as one replicate. For sorted subsets, approximately 190 ng genomic DNA, equal to about 30,000 T cell genomes, was loaded into each replicate PCR. Purified libraries were quantified with a Qubit 3.0 fluorometer, sized on a Bioanalyzer 2100, and re-quantified with the KAPA Library Quantification kit. A separate single-read 150-cycle Illumina NextSeq 550 flow cell was used to sequence each immunoSEQ 96-well plate. Per the source publication's procedure: The immunoSEQ output contained only junctional sequences without quality scores, so filtering could not match that applied to full-length reads. To assign V/J genes and CDR3, sequences were annotated against IMGT germline references using PyIR, a Python wrapper for IgBLAST v1.9. Any read was removed if the V/J assignment was weak (E-value above 1e-6), the CDR3 was missing, or the read contained stop codons, out-of-frame junctions, or ambiguous translated residues. A V3J clonotype was defined by an identical inferred V gene, J gene, and CDR3 amino acid sequence. Percentage overlap between repertoires was calculated by dividing the number of shared unique clonotypes by the size of the smaller repertoire. Repertoire richness was assessed with RTK rarefaction, the Chao1 estimator, and Recon v2.1 estimates of unobserved clonotypes. Generation probabilities were computed with OLGA for all TCRbeta clonotypes obtained by the gDNA method from a handful of donors. The source is immuneACCESS, and TCRdb retained only in-frame sequences with V and J called. Part of the clones is not carried over; for the studies checked, unresolved V genes explain less than half of this, and the remainder is unexplained. That table furnishes V, J and clone size, whereas the DNA furnished D and trimming. The table for this sample lists more than 2 million clones; 93% of them were counted only once. The top ten constitute 1.5% to 2% of the sample.

The clonotype was recovered from a man aged 18 to 30 in good health. Some clones in this sample may be carry-over from other donors' samples. The material sequenced was naive CD8+ T cells from PBMCs. The sample's cell subset or site, from its label and the paper: CD45RA+CCR7+. The chain is made from TRBV2 and TRBJ1-2; TRBD1 is a possible D gene, resting on 6 matching bases. The bases read TGTGCCAGCCTATGGACAGCTCAAGGTTCGGACGGCTACACCTTC. This translates into CASLWTAQGSDGYTF.